Following are 15 T cell receptor beta chains from one sample sequenced in a study of patients and donors after allogeneic stem cell transplantation. MiXCR was run by TCRdb on the RT-PCR reads, yielding one entry per CDR3 protein. The sample has some 150,000 distinct CDR3 sequences, over 35% seen once. The source material was blood, either unsorted or a sorted T cell fraction (not recorded which). The receptors originated from a human donor who was either an allogeneic HSCT recipient or a stem cell or donor lymphocyte infusion donor (not recorded which). It is not recorded whose cells these are; they may come from a transplant donor.

This chain connects TRBV20-1 to TRBJ1-3; D uncertain. This CDR3 has 14 residues. From germline, CDR1 is DFQATT and CDR2 SNEGSKA (reference sequence). Between the trimmed V and J ends, which lost 1 base and 0 bases, there was a span of 7 bases. CDR3 sequence reads: CSARAESSGNTIYF. In nucleotides, the CDR3 is TGCAGTGCTAGAGCAGAGAGCTCTGGAAACACCATATATTTT.

The CDR3 here is CASTLRQGLNSPLHF. CDR3 nucleotides: TGTGCCAGCACCCTCCGACAGGGGCTTAATTCACCCCTCCACTTT. The chain is built from TRBV12-3 or TRBV12-4 and TRBJ1-6; TRBD1 aligns across 8 bases. CDR3 length: 15 residues. With V trimmed by 7 bases and J by 6 bases, 8 bases remained unmatched.

V and J are TRBV2 and TRBJ2-5; no definite D call. The CDR3 loop spans 13 amino acids. Germline V CDR1 and CDR2: SNHLY, FYNNEI. Trimming shortened V by 10 bases and J by 5 bases, and 17 bases separated the two germline ends. The CDR3 sequence is CATDSPRRETQYF. For the CDR3, the DNA is TGTGCCACCGACTCTCCCCGACGGGAGACCCAGTACTTC.

This clonotype was counted only a few times. This sequence joins TRBV9 and TRBJ1-5, with D possibly being TRBD1 (6 bases). The germline CDR1 and CDR2 sequences are SGDLS and YYNGEE. Trimming pared 3 bases from V and 10 bases from J, leaving 14 bases between. The CDR3 length is 13 residues. The CDR3 DNA sequence: TGTGCCAGCAGCGCGGGAGGGACAACACCCCAGCATTTT. This sequence encodes CASSAGGTTPQHF.

This clonotype was detected ten times or more. This chain joins TRBV11-2 and TRBJ1-1; 7 bases map to TRBD1. The V gene's germline CDR1 is SGHAT and CDR2 FQNNGV. After removal of 1 base from V and 6 bases from J, the junction contained 5 bases not matched to a gene. CDR3 length: 14 amino acids. Here the CDR3 reads CASSLGLQGAEAFF. The CDR3 DNA follows: TGTGCCAGCAGCTTAGGGCTTCAGGGGGCTGAAGCTTTCTTT.

As DNA, the CDR3 is TGTGCCAGCAGTTACTCCGGGACAGGGGGCTGGAGGTCACCCCTCCACTTT. Translating it yields CASSYSGTGGWRSPLHF. The chain employs TRBV6-6 and TRBJ1-6, with 12 bases identical to TRBD1. V gave up 0 bases and J gave up 10 bases; unmatched junction bases: 7. There are 17 residues in the CDR3. The germline V gene encodes CDR1 MNHNY and CDR2 SVGAGI (reference sequence).

This clonotype was recorded once. The J gene is TRBJ1-2, the V gene TRBV12-3 or TRBV12-4, with D possibly being TRBD1 (5 bases). Trimming shortened V by 3 bases and J by 7 bases, and 15 bases separated the two germline ends. CDR3 length: 14 residues. The CDR3 here is CASSLGQADGGYTF. CDR3 bases: TGTGCCAGCAGTTTGGGGCAGGCTGATGGTGGCTACACCTTC.

This clonotype has more than one count but fewer than ten. The chain recombines TRBV3-1 with TRBJ1-6; D is undetermined. This CDR3 has 14 amino acids. The germline V gene encodes CDR1 LGHDT and CDR2 YNNKEL (reference sequence). Trimming took off 1 base at V and 7 bases at J, with 8 bases between the two ends. CDR3 nucleotide sequence: TGTGCCAGCAGCCAAGGCGCAGAGAATTCACCCCTCCACTTT. It specifies CASSQGAENSPLHF.

This chain connects TRBV7-9 to TRBJ2-7, with TRBD1 matching over 7 bases. V gave up 3 bases and J gave up 1 base; unmatched junction bases: 0. The CDR3 loop spans 13 amino acids. Germline values: CDR1 SEHNR, CDR2 FQNEAQ (reference sequence). CDR3 sequence: CASSLDRSYEQYF. The CDR3 DNA reads as TGTGCCAGCAGCTTGGACAGGTCCTACGAGCAGTACTTC.

A few counts support this clonotype. The chain carries TRBV29-1 and TRBJ1-2; the D gene is possibly TRBD1 (5 bases). V was clipped by 1 base and J by 8 bases, with 14 bases between them. CDR1 and CDR2 (germline): SQVTM, ANQGSEA. The CDR3 loop spans 13 amino acids. The CDR3 spells CSVEVGPRFGYTF. In DNA form, the CDR3 reads TGCAGCGTTGAAGTGGGACCGCGTTTCGGCTACACCTTC.

J is TRBJ2-7 and V is TRBV6-1, with TRBD2 as a possible D gene (6 bases). The CDR3 is 14 amino acids. Trimming stripped 1 base from V and 3 bases from J, with 10 bases between. Looked up from germline, CDR1 is MNHNS and CDR2 is SASEGT. The CDR3 spells CASSEEGLFYEQYV. CDR3 bases: TGTGCCAGCAGTGAAGAGGGACTTTTCTACGAGCAGTACGTC.

The chain is built from TRBV7-8 and TRBJ1-1; possibly TRBD1 for D (6 bases). Germline loops: CDR1 SGHVS, CDR2 FQNEAQ. With 5 bases removed from V and 1 base from J, the gap between germline ends came to 14 bases. The CDR3 spans 15 residues. The CDR3 sequence is CASSQAGVGNTEAFF. The CDR3 DNA is TGTGCCAGCAGCCAGGCAGGGGTTGGGAACACTGAAGCTTTCTTT.

The chain combines TRBV6-5 with TRBJ2-2; TRBD1 aligns across 9 bases. The CDR3 runs to 17 residues. V trimming: 7 bases; J trimming: 5 bases; junction bases outside the gene matches: 14. Germline-derived CDR1 and CDR2 are MNHEY and SVGAGI. CDR3 DNA sequence: TGTGCCAGCACCCCCGGTTGGGGACAGGGAGGGACCGGGGAGCTGTTTTTT. Protein product: CASTPGWGQGGTGELFF.

This chain joins TRBV6-6 and TRBJ1-5; the D gene is possibly TRBD1 (5 bases). The CDR3 runs to 16 residues. The germline V gene encodes CDR1 MNHNY and CDR2 SVGAGI (reference sequence). V lost 2 bases to trimming and J lost 5 bases, with 16 bases between them. CDR3: CASSYGAGLSDQPQHF. CDR3 nucleotide sequence: TGTGCCAGCAGTTACGGGGCAGGATTATCCGATCAGCCCCAGCATTTT.

This clonotype was counted many times. The CDR3, as DNA: TGCAGTGCTGGACAGACAAATTCACCCCTCCACTTT. This translates into CSAGQTNSPLHF. The V call is TRBV20-1, the J call TRBJ1-6; weak D call: TRBD1 (6 bases). Trimming removed 5 bases at V and 7 bases at J, with 9 bases between. This CDR3 comprises 12 residues. Germline V gene sequence: CDR1 DFQATT, CDR2 SNEGSKA (reference sequence).